What follows describes a single T cell receptor beta chain. Generated by immunoSEQ multiplex PCR, the TCRdb table keeps only in-frame clones and is missing some. The table includes 37,000 or so clones, about 94% detected once. The data stem from a study of T cell changes during pregnancy in multiple sclerosis. Germline values: CDR1 SNHLY, CDR2 FYNNEI. The CDR3 length is 15 residues. V shed 2 bases and J 3 bases; nucleotides not matched to a gene: 4. This sample comprised peripheral blood, obtained in the third trimester of pregnancy. The sequence came from a female donor with multiple sclerosis, enrolled in a pregnancy study. The chain has TRBV2 and TRBJ2-7; 10 nucleotides match TRBD2. CDR3 DNA sequence: TGTGCCAGCAGTGAATTTCTAGCGGGAGACTACGAGCAGTACTTC. Translating it yields CASSEFLAGDYEQYF.